Listed here are 21 T cell receptor beta chains from one sample, sequenced in a study of blood T cell repertoires in COVID-19. Using immunoSEQ multiplex PCR, the repertoire was profiled, and TCRdb retains in-frame clones only, with some absent. The sample lists about 130,000 clones; around 85% were seen once. Material: peripheral blood. These receptors all stem from a human donor in a cohort sampled during active COVID-19.

This chain uses TRBV5-1 with TRBJ1-2, with 9 nucleotides matching TRBD1. The CDR3 spans 15 residues. Germline lookup yields CDR1 SGHRS and CDR2 YFSETQ. V shed 6 bases and J 4 bases; nucleotides not matched to a gene: 10. The CDR3 loop reads CASKREVTGGYGYTF. The CDR3 DNA reads as TGCGCCAGCAAAAGGGAAGTGACAGGGGGCTATGGCTACACCTTC.

The rearrangement joins TRBV30 to TRBJ1-1, with 12 positions matching TRBD1. Germline V gene lookup returns CDR1 GTSNPN and CDR2 SVGIG (reference sequence). The V segment lost 2 bases and the J segment 5 bases; nucleotides outside the gene matches: 9. CDR3 length: 16 amino acids. CDR3 protein: CAWSIWGTGGNTEAFF. As DNA, the CDR3 is TGTGCCTGGAGTATCTGGGGGACAGGGGGCAATACTGAAGCTTTCTTT.

This clone was seen only a few times. This chain connects TRBV27 to TRBJ2-3, with D perhaps matching TRBD2 (7 bases). Per the germline V gene, CDR1 is MNHEY and CDR2 is SMNVEV (reference sequence). This CDR3 is built from 14 residues. Trimming took 9 bases from V and 6 from J, leaving 19 bases between them. As DNA, the CDR3 is TGTGCCAGTACAGAGAGGGGGGGCTGGGATACGCAGTATTTT. The encoded protein is CASTERGGWDTQYF.

The V gene is TRBV5-6, the J gene TRBJ1-1, with 7 bases identical to TRBD1. Trimming at V came to 4 bases and at J to 14 bases, leaving 14 bases not matched to a gene. Germline-derived CDR1 and CDR2 are SGHDT and YYEEEE. CDR3 length: 13 amino acids. For the CDR3, the DNA is TGTGCCAGCAGCCCCGAACAGGGGCAGTCGAACTTCTTT. It is translated as CASSPEQGQSNFF.

V is TRBV6-5 and J is TRBJ1-5, with TRBD1 identical over 7 bases. Germline V lookup: CDR1 MNHEY, CDR2 SVGAGI. Losses at the gene ends were 8 bases for V and 3 bases for J; bases not matched to a gene: 10. The length of the CDR3 is 15 residues. This CDR3 reads CASFKRQGFNQPQHF. As DNA, the CDR3 is TGTGCCAGCTTCAAGAGACAGGGCTTCAATCAGCCCCAGCATTTT.

V usage is TRBV4-3 and J usage is TRBJ1-1; a possible D gene is TRBD1 (6 bases). The CDR3 totals 13 residues. The germline CDR1 and CDR2 sequences are LGHNA and YSLEER. Trimming took 8 bases from V and 6 from J, leaving 16 bases between them. CDR3 in amino acids: CASGNRVSAEAFF. The CDR3 DNA reads TGCGCCAGCGGTAACAGGGTTAGCGCTGAAGCTTTCTTT.

This chain uses TRBV27 with TRBJ1-1; TRBD1 matches 8 bases. The V and J ends lost 7 bases and 1 base, in that order; junction bases with no gene match: 5. The CDR3 length is 14 residues. CDR1 is MNHEY and CDR2 is SMNVEV in the germline V gene (reference sequence). The CDR3 DNA sequence: TGTGCCAGCAACCCCGACAGGGGGAACACTGAAGCTTTCTTT. Translation: CASNPDRGNTEAFF.

V and J are TRBV18 and TRBJ2-7; TRBD1 matches 7 bases. The CDR3 is 14 residues long. Trimming took 4 bases from V and 6 from J; bases not matched to a gene: 9. CDR1 KGHSH and CDR2 LQKENI come from the germline V gene. The CDR3 loop is CASSQTRKGAEQYF. The CDR3, as DNA: TGTGCCAGCTCACAGACACGGAAGGGGGCCGAGCAGTACTTC.

The chain recombines TRBV21-1 with TRBJ2-7; the table's D call, TRBD2, has no DNA check behind it. TRBV21-1 is recorded as a pseudogene. The CDR3 is 18 amino acids. The DNA of the CDR3 is TGTGCCAGCAGCCCTAGGGGCACGTCGTCGGGTTGGGGAGGCGAGCAGTACGTC. Translated, it gives CASSPRGTSSGWGGEQYV.

Comments on this clone: The same CDR3 also results from other DNA sequences found in this sample. The rearrangement joins TRBV9 to TRBJ2-3; a weak D match, TRBD1 (6 bases). Germline assignment: CDR1 SGDLS and CDR2 YYNGEE. CDR3 length equals 14 residues. V shed 0 bases and J shed 2 bases, with 7 bases lying between them. CDR3 sequence: CASSVGQDTDTQYF. The CDR3 DNA reads TGTGCCAGCAGCGTAGGACAGGACACAGATACGCAGTATTTT.

The V call is TRBV27, the J call TRBJ2-7; D gene unclear. The CDR3 has 9 residues. The V end lost 8 bases, the J end lost 6 bases, and 5 bases lay between the germline ends. Per germline, CDR1 MNHEY and CDR2 SMNVEV (reference sequence). In nucleotides, the CDR3 is TGTGCCAGCCCCTCCGAGCAGTACTTC. Its translation: CASPSEQYF.

V usage is TRBV18 and J usage is TRBJ1-1; tentatively, D is TRBD1 (6 bases). Per germline, CDR1 KGHSH and CDR2 LQKENI. The CDR3 spans 14 residues. Trimming shortened V by 8 bases and J by 5 bases, and 18 bases separated the two germline ends. The CDR3 DNA is TGTGCCAGCGCACACCTCCCAGGGGAAACTGAAGCTTTCTTT. It translates to CASAHLPGETEAFF.

This chain uses TRBV7-9 with TRBJ2-6; tentative D call: TRBD2 (5 bases). Trimming pared 1 base from V and 4 bases from J, leaving 11 bases between. The CDR3 runs 16 residues. CDR1 is SEHNR, CDR2 FQNEAQ, per germline (reference sequence). The CDR3 DNA reads TGTGCCAGCAGCTTAGGAGGGCTCCCAGGGGCCAACGTCCTGACTTTC. It encodes CASSLGGLPGANVLTF.

The CDR3: CASSVALAASTDTQYF. The CDR3, as DNA: TGTGCCAGCAGCGTAGCTCTAGCGGCTAGCACAGATACGCAGTATTTT. The rearrangement joins TRBV9 to TRBJ2-3; 7 bases agree with TRBD2. Unmatched junction bases numbered 4, after V lost 0 bases and J lost 0 bases. CDR1 SGDLS and CDR2 YYNGEE come from the germline V gene. The CDR3 length is 16 residues. The full variable domain, its missing parts supplied by reference TRBV9 and TRBJ2-3, is DSGVTQTPKHLITATGQRVTLRCSPRSGDLSVYWYQQSLDQGLQFLIQYYNGEERAKGNILERFSAQQFPDLHSELNLSSLELGDSALYFCASSVALAASTDTQYFGPGTRLTVL.

The genes are TRBV6-2 or TRBV6-3 and TRBJ2-7; D might be TRBD1 (7 bases). The germline V gene has CDR1 MNHEY and CDR2 SVGEGT. The V gene lost 4 bases and the J gene lost 1 base, with 11 bases spanning the gap. The CDR3 sequence is 14 residues long. The CDR3 DNA is TGTGCCAGCAGTTTCCAGGGGGGTTCCTACGAGCAGTACTTC. Its translation is CASSFQGGSYEQYF.

The chain is built from TRBV11-2 and TRBJ2-1; tentatively, D is TRBD1 (6 bases). Trimming stripped 5 bases from V and 10 bases from J, with 12 bases between. This CDR3 is 12 amino acids long. Per the germline V gene, CDR1 is SGHAT and CDR2 is FQNNGV. CDR3 protein: CASSPDRSEQFF. The CDR3 DNA follows: TGTGCCAGCAGCCCGGACAGAAGCGAGCAGTTCTTC.

The V call is TRBV6-6, the J call TRBJ2-3, with D maybe TRBD2 (6 bases). Germline-derived CDR1 and CDR2 are MNHNY and SVGAGI (reference sequence). V was clipped by 2 bases and J by 2 bases, with 11 bases between them. This CDR3 is built from 15 residues. This chain's CDR3 is CASSYPGLITDTQYF. The CDR3 region has the DNA TGTGCCAGCAGTTACCCTGGACTAATCACAGATACGCAGTATTTT.

The V and J genes are TRBV27 and TRBJ2-3; D call uncertain. Germline V lookup: CDR1 MNHEY, CDR2 SMNVEV (reference sequence). Trimming took 2 bases from V and 0 from J, leaving 9 bases between them. The CDR3 is made up of 15 amino acids. The CDR3: CASSLQAPSTDTQYF. CDR3 DNA sequence: TGTGCCAGCAGTTTACAGGCCCCTAGCACAGATACGCAGTATTTT.

The chain carries TRBV20-1 and TRBJ1-6; 7 bases map to TRBD1. This CDR3 comprises 14 residues. Germline CDR1 is DFQATT and CDR2 is SNEGSKA (reference sequence). V shed 3 bases, J shed 8 bases, and the junction held 7 bases outside the gene matches. The CDR3 DNA reads TGCAGTGCTAGTTCTGAGACAGGGTATTCACCCCTCCACTTT. This translates into CSASSETGYSPLHF.

The chain carries TRBV23-1 and TRBJ1-1; 10 positions match TRBD1. TRBV23-1 is an ORF, with its function uncertain. Trimming at V came to 2 bases and at J to 4 bases, leaving 4 bases not matched to a gene. This CDR3 is built from 15 residues. The DNA of the CDR3 is TGCGCCAGCAGTCAAGGGGACAGGGGACCCACTGAAGCTTTCTTT. Translating gives CASSQGDRGPTEAFF.

The gene calls are TRBV30 and TRBJ1-1, with D unresolved. CDR3 length: 13 amino acids. The V gene lost 1 base and the J gene lost 2 bases, with 8 bases spanning the gap. The germline gives CDR1 GTSNPN, CDR2 SVGIG (reference sequence). In DNA form, the CDR3 reads TGTGCCTGGAGTGATGCGAGAAACACTGAAGCTTTCTTT. It yields the protein CAWSDARNTEAFF. The full variable domain, with the rest looked up from reference TRBV30 and TRBJ1-1, is SQTIHQWPATLVQPVGSPLSLECTVEGTSNPNLYWYRQAAGRGLQLLFYSVGIGQISSEVPQNLSASRPQDRQFILSSKKLLLSDSGFYLCAWSDARNTEAFFGQGTRLTVV.